The clone carrying this T cell receptor (beta chain) was detected only once. The sample belongs to a study of T-cell memory formation after mild COVID-19. TCRdb fed the 5' RACE reads into MiXCR, producing one record per CDR3 protein. Among 150,000 to 200,000 distinct CDR3 sequences listed, about 15% were seen once. The TCR comes from an adult woman who had mild COVID-19 (a few samples of this study predate the infection). Cell type and time point are not known. The sequenced material came from PBMCs or a T cell subset sorted from them (not recorded which).

CDR3 amino acids: CASSIRGAEAFF. The CDR3 DNA is TGTGCCAGCAGCATCAGGGGTGCTGAAGCTTTCTTT. The chain is built from TRBV6-6 and TRBJ1-1; the D gene is possibly TRBD1 (6 bases). The CDR3 is 12 residues long. In germline, CDR1 is MNHNY, CDR2 SVGAGI (reference sequence). V lost 6 bases to trimming and J lost 6 bases, with 11 bases between them.